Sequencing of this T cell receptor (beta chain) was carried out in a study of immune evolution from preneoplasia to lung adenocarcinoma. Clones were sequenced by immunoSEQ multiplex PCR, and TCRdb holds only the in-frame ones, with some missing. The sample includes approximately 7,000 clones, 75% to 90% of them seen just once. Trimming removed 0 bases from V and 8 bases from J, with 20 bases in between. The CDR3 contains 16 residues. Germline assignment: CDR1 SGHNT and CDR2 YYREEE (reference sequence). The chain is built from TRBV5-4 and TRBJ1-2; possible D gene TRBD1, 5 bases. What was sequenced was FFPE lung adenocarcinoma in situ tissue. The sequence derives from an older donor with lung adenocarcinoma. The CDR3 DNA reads TGTGCCAGCAGCTTGGGTCAGGAGAGGGGATCGTGGGGCTACACCTTC. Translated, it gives CASSLGQERGSWGYTF.